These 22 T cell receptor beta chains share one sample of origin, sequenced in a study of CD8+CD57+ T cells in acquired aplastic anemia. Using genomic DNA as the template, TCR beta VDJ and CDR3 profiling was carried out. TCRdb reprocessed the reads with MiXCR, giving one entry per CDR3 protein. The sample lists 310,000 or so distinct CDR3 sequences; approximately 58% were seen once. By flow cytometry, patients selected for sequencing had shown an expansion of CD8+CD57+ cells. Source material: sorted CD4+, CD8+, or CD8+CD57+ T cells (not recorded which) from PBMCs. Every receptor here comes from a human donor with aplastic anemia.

The CDR3 bases are TGTGCCAGTAGTCCAACAGGGACGGGCTATGGCTACACCTTC. Its protein product is CASSPTGTGYGYTF. The chain carries TRBV19 and TRBJ1-2, with D perhaps matching TRBD1 (6 bases). The CDR3 length is 14 residues. Germline V gene lookup returns CDR1 LNHDA and CDR2 SQIVND (reference sequence). Trimming took 5 bases from V and 4 from J, leaving 14 bases between them.

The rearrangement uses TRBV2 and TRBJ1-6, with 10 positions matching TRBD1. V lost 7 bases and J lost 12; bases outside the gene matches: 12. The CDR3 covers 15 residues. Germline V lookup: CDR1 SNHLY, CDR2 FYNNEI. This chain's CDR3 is CASTKGQGLGLPLHF. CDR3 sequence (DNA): TGTGCCAGCACTAAGGGACAGGGGTTAGGATTACCCCTCCACTTT.

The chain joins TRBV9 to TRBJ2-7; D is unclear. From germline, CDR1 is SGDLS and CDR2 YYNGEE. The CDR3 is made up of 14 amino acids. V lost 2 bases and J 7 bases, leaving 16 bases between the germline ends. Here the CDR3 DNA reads TGTGCCAGCAGCGTTCAGAGTGGTGGTGGAGAGCAGTACTTC. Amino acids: CASSVQSGGGEQYF.

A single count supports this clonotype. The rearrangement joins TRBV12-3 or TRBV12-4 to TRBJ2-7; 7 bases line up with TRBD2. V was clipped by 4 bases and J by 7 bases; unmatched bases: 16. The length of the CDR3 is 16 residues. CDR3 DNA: TGTGCCAGCAGTTCCCTGGCGGGAGTACGTAGCAATGAGCAGTACTTC. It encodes CASSSLAGVRSNEQYF.

CDR3: CASNVVGQGNEKLFF. The CDR3 bases are TGTGCCAGCAATGTCGTGGGACAGGGTAATGAAAAACTGTTTTTT. The chain has TRBV2 and TRBJ1-4; the match to TRBD1 covers 9 bases. Germline CDR1 SNHLY, CDR2 FYNNEI. The CDR3 has 15 amino acids. J gave up 4 bases and V 7 bases, and 7 bases lay outside the gene matches.

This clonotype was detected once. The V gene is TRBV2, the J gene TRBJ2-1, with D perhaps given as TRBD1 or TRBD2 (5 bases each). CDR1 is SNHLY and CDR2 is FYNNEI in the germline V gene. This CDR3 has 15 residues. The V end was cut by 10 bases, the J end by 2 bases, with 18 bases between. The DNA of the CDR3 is TGTGCCACCCAGAGGGGAGCTAACCCCTACAATGAGCAGTTCTTC. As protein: CATQRGANPYNEQFF.

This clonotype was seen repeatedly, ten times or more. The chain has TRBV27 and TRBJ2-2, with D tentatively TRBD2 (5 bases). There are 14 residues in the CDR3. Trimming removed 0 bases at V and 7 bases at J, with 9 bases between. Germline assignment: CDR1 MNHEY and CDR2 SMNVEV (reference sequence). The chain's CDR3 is CASSLSRAVGELFF. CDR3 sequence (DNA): TGTGCCAGCAGTTTATCGAGGGCGGTCGGGGAGCTGTTTTTT.

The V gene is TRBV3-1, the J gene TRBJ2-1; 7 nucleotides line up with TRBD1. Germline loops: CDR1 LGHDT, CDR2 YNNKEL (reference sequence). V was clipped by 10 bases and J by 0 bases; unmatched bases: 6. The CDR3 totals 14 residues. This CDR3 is CATGQASSYNEQFF. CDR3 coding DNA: TGTGCCACCGGACAGGCGAGCTCCTACAATGAGCAGTTCTTC.

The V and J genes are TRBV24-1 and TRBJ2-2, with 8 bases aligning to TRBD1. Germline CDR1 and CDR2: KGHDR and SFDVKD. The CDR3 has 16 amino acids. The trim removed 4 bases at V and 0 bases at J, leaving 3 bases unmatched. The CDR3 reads CATSEAGGANTGELFF. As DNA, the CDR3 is TGTGCCACCAGTGAGGCAGGGGGCGCGAACACCGGGGAGCTGTTTTTT.

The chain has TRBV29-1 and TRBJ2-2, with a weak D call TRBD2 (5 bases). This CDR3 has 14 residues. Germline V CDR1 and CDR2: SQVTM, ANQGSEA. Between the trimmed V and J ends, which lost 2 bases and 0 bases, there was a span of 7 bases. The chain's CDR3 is CSVETGTNTGELFF. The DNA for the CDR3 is TGCAGCGTTGAAACCGGGACGAACACCGGGGAGCTGTTTTTT.

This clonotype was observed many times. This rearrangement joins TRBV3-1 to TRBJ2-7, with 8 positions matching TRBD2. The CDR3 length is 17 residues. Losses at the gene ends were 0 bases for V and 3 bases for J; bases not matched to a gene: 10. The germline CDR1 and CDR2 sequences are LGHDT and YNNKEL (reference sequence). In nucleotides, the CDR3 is TGTGCCAGCAGCCAAGATCGGCAAACCGGGACTAGCTACGAGCAGTACTTC. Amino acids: CASSQDRQTGTSYEQYF.

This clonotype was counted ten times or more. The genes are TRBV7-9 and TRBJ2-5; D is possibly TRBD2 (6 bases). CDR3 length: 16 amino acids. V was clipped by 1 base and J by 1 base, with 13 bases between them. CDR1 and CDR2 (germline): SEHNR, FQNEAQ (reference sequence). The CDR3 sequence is CASSLGDFSRQETQYF. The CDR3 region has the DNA TGTGCCAGCAGCTTAGGGGACTTCTCACGCCAAGAGACCCAGTACTTC. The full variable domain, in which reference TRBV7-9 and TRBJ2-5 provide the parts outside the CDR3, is DTGVSQNPRHKITKRGQNVTFRCDPISEHNRLYWYRQTLGQGPEFLTYFQNEAQLEKSRLLSDRFSAERPKGSFSTLEIQRTEQGDSAMYLCASSLGDFSRQETQYFGPGTRLLVL.

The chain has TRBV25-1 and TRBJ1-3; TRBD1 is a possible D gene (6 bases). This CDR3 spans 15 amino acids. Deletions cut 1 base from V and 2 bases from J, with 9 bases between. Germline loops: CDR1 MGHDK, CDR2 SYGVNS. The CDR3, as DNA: TGTGCCAGCAGTGAATCAGGGGTCGCTGGAAACACCATATATTTT. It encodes CASSESGVAGNTIYF.

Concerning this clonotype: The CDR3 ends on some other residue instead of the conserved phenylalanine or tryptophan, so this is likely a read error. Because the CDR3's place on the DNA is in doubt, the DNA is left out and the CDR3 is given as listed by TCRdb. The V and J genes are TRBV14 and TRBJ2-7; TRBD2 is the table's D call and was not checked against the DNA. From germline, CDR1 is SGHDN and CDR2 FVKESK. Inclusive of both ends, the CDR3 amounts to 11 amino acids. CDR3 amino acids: CASSQALVSYN.

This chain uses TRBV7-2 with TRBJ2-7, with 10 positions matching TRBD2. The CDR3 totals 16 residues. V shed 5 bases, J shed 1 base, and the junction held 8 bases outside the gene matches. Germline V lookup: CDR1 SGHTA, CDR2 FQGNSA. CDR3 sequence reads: CASSPSPLAGSYEQYF. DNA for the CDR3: TGTGCCAGCAGCCCCTCTCCACTAGCGGGGTCCTACGAGCAGTACTTC.

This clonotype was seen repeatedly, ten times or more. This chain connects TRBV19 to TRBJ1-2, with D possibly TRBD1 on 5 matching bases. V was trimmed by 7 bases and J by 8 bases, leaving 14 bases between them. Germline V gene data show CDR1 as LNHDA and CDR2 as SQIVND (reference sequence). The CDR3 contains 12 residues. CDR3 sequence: CASTAGFVGYTF. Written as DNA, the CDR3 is TGTGCCAGTACCGCAGGGTTCGTGGGCTACACCTTC.

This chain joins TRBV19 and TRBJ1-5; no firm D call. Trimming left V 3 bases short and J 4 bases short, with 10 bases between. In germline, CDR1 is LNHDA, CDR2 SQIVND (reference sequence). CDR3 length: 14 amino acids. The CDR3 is CASSIWRQNQPQHF. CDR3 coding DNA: TGTGCCAGTAGTATTTGGAGGCAGAATCAGCCCCAGCATTTT.

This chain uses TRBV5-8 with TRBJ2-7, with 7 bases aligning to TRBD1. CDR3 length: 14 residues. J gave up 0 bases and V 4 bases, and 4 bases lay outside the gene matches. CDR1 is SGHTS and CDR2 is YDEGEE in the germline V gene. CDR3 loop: CASSMGQSSYEQYF. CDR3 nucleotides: TGTGCCAGCAGCATGGGACAGAGCTCCTACGAGCAGTACTTC.

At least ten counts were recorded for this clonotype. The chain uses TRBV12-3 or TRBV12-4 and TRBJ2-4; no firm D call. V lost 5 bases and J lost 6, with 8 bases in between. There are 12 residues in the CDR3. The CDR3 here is CASSRQRNIQYF. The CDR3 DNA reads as TGTGCCAGCAGTCGTCAGAGAAACATTCAGTACTTC.

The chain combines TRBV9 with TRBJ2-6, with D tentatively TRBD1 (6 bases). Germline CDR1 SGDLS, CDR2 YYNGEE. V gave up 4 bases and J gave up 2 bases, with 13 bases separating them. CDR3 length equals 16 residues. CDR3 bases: TGTGCCAGCAGCCCGCCCACAGGGACTGGGGCCAACGTCCTGACTTTC. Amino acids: CASSPPTGTGANVLTF.

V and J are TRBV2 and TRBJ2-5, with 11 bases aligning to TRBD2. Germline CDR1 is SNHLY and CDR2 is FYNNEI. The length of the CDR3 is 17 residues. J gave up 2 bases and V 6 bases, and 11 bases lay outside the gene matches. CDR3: CASSWTSGFTLQETQYF. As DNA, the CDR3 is TGTGCCAGCAGCTGGACTAGCGGGTTTACATTGCAAGAGACCCAGTACTTC.

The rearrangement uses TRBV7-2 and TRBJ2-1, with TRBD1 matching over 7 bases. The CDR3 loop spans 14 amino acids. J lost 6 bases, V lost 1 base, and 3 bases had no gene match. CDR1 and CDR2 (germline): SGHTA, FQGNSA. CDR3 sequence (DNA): TGTGCCAGCAGCTTAGGAAACAGGGGCAATGAGCAGTTCTTC. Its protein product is CASSLGNRGNEQFF. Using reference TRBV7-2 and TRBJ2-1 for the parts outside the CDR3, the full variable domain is GAGVSQSPSNKVTEKGKDVELRCDPISGHTALYWYRQSLGQGLEFLIYFQGNSAPDKSGLPSDRFSAERTGGSVSTLTIQRTQQEDSAVYLCASSLGNRGNEQFFGPGTRLTVL.